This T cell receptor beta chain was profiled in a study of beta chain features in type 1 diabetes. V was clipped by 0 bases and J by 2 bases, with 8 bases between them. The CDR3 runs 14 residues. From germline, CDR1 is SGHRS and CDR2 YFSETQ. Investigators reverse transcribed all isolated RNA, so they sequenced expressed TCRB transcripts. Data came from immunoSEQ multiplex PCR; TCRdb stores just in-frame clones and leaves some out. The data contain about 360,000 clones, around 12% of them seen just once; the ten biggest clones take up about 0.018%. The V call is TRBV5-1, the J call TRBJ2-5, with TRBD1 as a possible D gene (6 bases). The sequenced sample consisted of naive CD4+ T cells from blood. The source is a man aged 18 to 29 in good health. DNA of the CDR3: TGCGCCAGCAGCTTGGGGACAGAACAAGAGACCCAGTACTTC. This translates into CASSLGTEQETQYF.